This is a list of T cell receptor beta chains from one sample in a study of T cell repertoires in cytomegalovirus infection. Their specific antigens are unknown. One entry per CDR3 protein, called by TCRdb with MiXCR from the reads. The table has about 770,000 distinct CDR3 sequences, almost 30% seen once. Here the sequenced sample was cultured CD8+ T cells from PBMCs, taken from culture after CMV antigen stimulation. These TCRs come from a human donor in good health (CMV status not recorded). Some clones in this sample may be carry-over from other donors' samples. CDR3s include the opening cysteine and the closing phenylalanine or tryptophan. The D gene is left open where the match is weak. The size entry is marked missing in some rows and otherwise reads once, few, many or a size class.

J: TRBJ2-4
size: few
V: TRBV6-2/TRBV6-3
D: .
CDR3: CASSYILPPNIQYF

J: TRBJ1-1
size: few
V: TRBV6-5
D: TRBD1
CDR3: CASSYSATGRNTEAFF

J: TRBJ1-6
size: many
V: TRBV7-8
D: .
CDR3: CASSLAEISYNSPLHF

J: TRBJ2-2
size: .
V: TRBV29-1
D: TRBD1
CDR3: CSVPGTGPYTGELFF

J: TRBJ2-3
size: .
V: TRBV14
D: .
CDR3: CASSRTVPSTDTQYF

J: TRBJ1-6
size: few
V: TRBV6-2/TRBV6-3
D: .
CDR3: CASSWARDHNSPLHF

J: TRBJ2-1
size: .
V: TRBV5-1
D: .
CDR3: CASSSPDLPGEQFF

J: TRBJ2-6
size: few
V: TRBV7-6
D: TRBD2
CDR3: CASSLERDSGANVLTF

J: TRBJ2-1
size: once
V: TRBV19
D: .
CDR3: CASSMAKSSYNEQFF

J: TRBJ2-4
size: few
V: TRBV7-9
D: TRBD1
CDR3: CASSSGTDIAKNIQYF

J: TRBJ2-1
size: .
V: TRBV27
D: .
CDR3: CASSPRGARYNEQFF

J: TRBJ1-3
size: few
V: TRBV10-3
D: .
CDR3: CATLGGSGNTIYF

J: TRBJ1-2
size: .
V: TRBV5-4
D: TRBD1
CDR3: CASSFTGTGVGYTF

J: TRBJ1-4
size: .
V: TRBV7-4
D: .
CDR3: CASSLRSGEKLFF

J: TRBJ1-1
size: many
V: TRBV5-4
D: TRBD1
CDR3: CASLIQGSEAFF

J: TRBJ2-2
size: .
V: TRBV7-3
D: TRBD2
CDR3: CASSSLWGGENTGELFF

J: TRBJ2-1
size: few
V: TRBV5-1
D: .
CDR3: CASSFGGSYYNEQFF

J: TRBJ1-1
size: .
V: TRBV5-5
D: .
CDR3: CASSLFIGSEAFF

J: TRBJ2-1
size: few
V: TRBV5-5
D: .
CDR3: CASSPDKGGSYNEQFF

J: TRBJ2-1
size: many
V: TRBV7-6
D: TRBD1
CDR3: CASSLAPTGGESVGSYNEQFF

J: TRBJ2-1
size: .
V: TRBV12-3/TRBV12-4
D: TRBD1
CDR3: CASTPGTGADYNEQFF

J: TRBJ2-3
size: few
V: TRBV12-3/TRBV12-4
D: .
CDR3: CASPPGSSPTDTQYF

J: TRBJ2-1
size: .
V: TRBV14
D: TRBD1
CDR3: CASSQDRDRGDNEQFF

J: TRBJ2-1
size: .
V: TRBV4-1
D: .
CDR3: CASSQDRSGANEQFF

J: TRBJ2-3
size: few
V: TRBV7-2
D: .
CDR3: CASSFTGGGADTQYF

J: TRBJ1-2
size: .
V: TRBV19
D: .
CDR3: CASRQTDGYGYTF

J: TRBJ1-1
size: few
V: TRBV28
D: .
CDR3: CASRLDTTEAFF

J: TRBJ2-3
size: .
V: TRBV20-1
D: TRBD2
CDR3: CSAREGTSGTDTQYF

J: TRBJ2-3
size: few
V: TRBV14
D: .
CDR3: CASSQESVGLSTDTQYF

J: TRBJ1-1
size: .
V: TRBV27
D: .
CDR3: CASSWKENTEAFF

J: TRBJ1-4
size: once
V: TRBV28
D: .
CDR3: CASSLWAGISEKLFF

J: TRBJ2-6
size: .
V: TRBV27
D: .
CDR3: CASRVGGSGANVLTF

J: TRBJ2-5
size: many
V: TRBV7-2
D: TRBD2
CDR3: CASSLSVRLAGKETQYF

J: TRBJ1-6
size: .
V: TRBV27
D: TRBD1
CDR3: CASSSLRTGAEYNSPLHF

J: TRBJ1-1
size: .
V: TRBV12-3/TRBV12-4
D: .
CDR3: CASTHGWPFTEAFF

J: TRBJ2-1
size: few
V: TRBV2
D: .
CDR3: CASSDTGLGQFF

J: TRBJ2-3
size: many
V: TRBV7-9
D: TRBD2
CDR3: CASSLGTSGGVLDTQYF

J: TRBJ1-3
size: few
V: TRBV7-2
D: .
CDR3: CASSFRGGADYSGNTIYF

J: TRBJ2-1
size: .
V: TRBV15
D: .
CDR3: CATSRGGQVSSYNEQFF

J: TRBJ2-3
size: .
V: TRBV2
D: TRBD2
CDR3: CAILPEERGGNTQYF

J: TRBJ1-2
size: .
V: TRBV6-8
D: .
CDR3: CASRQGSAYYGYTF

J: TRBJ2-3
size: few
V: TRBV7-9
D: .
CDR3: CASRSDRGDITDTQYF

J: TRBJ1-1
size: few
V: TRBV20-1
D: .
CDR3: CSAPDRRNTEAFF

J: TRBJ2-1
size: .
V: TRBV29-1
D: .
CDR3: CSVVKSGNEQFF

J: TRBJ1-1
size: .
V: TRBV4-3
D: .
CDR3: CASSQTPGKAFF

J: TRBJ1-3
size: .
V: TRBV7-2
D: .
CDR3: CASSLVHGESSGNTIYF

J: TRBJ2-5
size: .
V: TRBV4-2
D: .
CDR3: CASSPRASPREETQYF

J: TRBJ1-4
size: .
V: TRBV4-3
D: TRBD1
CDR3: CASSPQGVFEEKLFF

J: TRBJ2-1
size: .
V: TRBV28
D: TRBD2
CDR3: CASSFRTRPASEQFF

J: TRBJ2-3
size: few
V: TRBV12-3/TRBV12-4
D: TRBD1
CDR3: CASSPLRDRSTQYF